The 22 T cell receptor beta chains below all came from one sample that was sequenced in a study of post-analysis software for immune sequencing data. These receptors' antigens are unknown. The library was made from cDNA and included unique molecular identifiers. A single record per CDR3 protein comes from TCRdb applying MiXCR to the PCR reads. The sample contains 150,000 to 200,000 distinct CDR3 sequences, roughly 31% of which appear only once. Study-level findings and limits: When patients were compared with controls, five TRBV segments were more frequent, TRBV5-6, TRBV5-1 and TRBV20-1 among them.

The sample taken for sequencing was blood. These receptors all come from a girl between 5 and 17 years old with multiple sclerosis.

On this clonotype itself: A much larger clonotype is one base distant, so this may be a read error. The V and J genes are TRBV6-2 or TRBV6-3 and TRBJ2-1; 8 bases are a match to TRBD1. The assigned J gene may be wrong: the sequence end matches TRBJ2-7 better. Germline CDR1 MNHEY, CDR2 SVGEGT. The CDR3 sequence is 12 residues long. The CDR3 DNA is TGTGCCAGCAGGCGACAGGGGAATGAGCAGTACTTC. Residues: CASRRQGNEQYF.

Ten or more counts support this clonotype. The chain links TRBV12-3 or TRBV12-4 to TRBJ2-1, with D possibly being TRBD2 (5 bases). Trimming left V 3 bases short and J 8 bases short, with 14 bases between. CDR3 length: 14 residues. The CDR3 region is CASSFGVGGDEQFF. In DNA form, the CDR3 reads TGTGCCAGCAGTTTTGGAGTTGGAGGCGATGAGCAGTTCTTC.

This clonotype has ten or more counts. V and J are TRBV30 and TRBJ2-7; 9 bases fit TRBD2. Germline-derived CDR1 and CDR2 are GTSNPN and SVGIG (reference sequence). V shed 8 bases and J 6 bases; nucleotides not matched to a gene: 11. The CDR3 runs to 13 residues. DNA for the CDR3: TGTGCCCGAGGGAGACTAGCGGCGAGCGAGCAGTACTTC. Translated: CARGRLAASEQYF.

The count of this clonotype is one. A much larger clonotype is one base distant, so this may be a read error. The CDR3 DNA is TGCGCCAGCAGCTTACGCTATAGCGGGATGGGCCAAGAGACCCAGTACTTC. As protein: CASSLRYSGMGQETQYF. This sequence joins TRBV5-1 and TRBJ2-5; 8 bases are a match to TRBD2. Germline trimming cut 2 bases from V and 1 base from J; bases unmatched to any gene: 10. Germline V gene lookup returns CDR1 SGHRS and CDR2 YFSETQ. The CDR3 contains 17 residues. The full variable domain, with the rest looked up from reference TRBV5-1 and TRBJ2-5, is KAGVTQTPRYLIKTRGQQVTLSCSPISGHRSVSWYQQTPGQGLQFLFEYFSETQRNKGNFPGRFSGRQFSNSRSEMNVSTLELGDSALYLCASSLRYSGMGQETQYFGPGTRLLVL.

This chain uses TRBV14 with TRBJ1-1; the D is unclear. Germline V CDR1 and CDR2: SGHDN, FVKESK. This CDR3 contains 13 residues. Trimming left V 0 bases short and J 4 bases short, with 6 bases between. CDR3 DNA: TGTGCCAGCAGCCAAGATGGGTTCACTGAAGCTTTCTTT. It specifies CASSQDGFTEAFF.

In its sample, this clonotype was seen many times. V gene TRBV15 combines with J gene TRBJ2-5; TRBD1 matches at 8 bases. The J segment lost 5 bases and the V segment lost 9 bases, leaving 11 bases of the junction unmatched. The CDR3 consists of 14 residues. Per germline, CDR1 LNHNV and CDR2 YYDKDF (reference sequence). The CDR3 loop reads CATGKPTGEETQYF. CDR3 coding DNA: TGTGCCACAGGCAAACCGACAGGGGAGGAGACCCAGTACTTC.

This chain joins TRBV20-1 and TRBJ1-2; D gene unclear. The germline gives CDR1 DFQATT, CDR2 SNEGSKA (reference sequence). V gave up 5 bases and J gave up 6 bases, with 16 bases separating them. This CDR3 has 13 residues. The CDR3 loop is CSAPLGGSNGYTF. In nucleotides, the CDR3 is TGCAGTGCTCCCCTCGGAGGGAGCAATGGCTACACCTTC.

This clonotype has at least ten counts. The chain carries TRBV30 and TRBJ2-3; D assignment may be TRBD1 or TRBD2 (6 bases each). Germline lookup yields CDR1 GTSNPN and CDR2 SVGIG (reference sequence). The CDR3 runs to 16 residues. V dropped 6 bases and J dropped 6 bases, with 25 bases sitting between them. The CDR3 nucleotides are TGTGCCTGCCGTAACAGGGAGGCTAGGATACTGGATACGCAGTATTTT. Translation: CACRNREARILDTQYF. The entire variable domain, with the rest obtained from reference TRBV30 and TRBJ2-3, is as follows: SQTIHQWPATLVQPVGSPLSLECTVEGTSNPNLYWYRQAAGRGLQLLFYSVGIGQISSEVPQNLSASRPQDRQFILSSKKLLLSDSGFYLCACRNREARILDTQYFGPGTRLTVL.

The chain recombines TRBV7-2 with TRBJ2-7, with a weak D call TRBD2 (5 bases). The V and J ends lost 1 base and 2 bases respectively, with 12 bases between them. There are 15 residues in the CDR3. Per the germline V gene, CDR1 is SGHTA and CDR2 is FQGNSA. The CDR3 sequence is CASSLVGETAYEQYF. The CDR3 DNA reads as TGTGCCAGCAGCTTAGTTGGGGAGACGGCCTACGAGCAGTACTTC.

This clonotype was found many times. J is TRBJ2-7 and V is TRBV10-3; D unclear. Germline lookup yields CDR1 ENHRY and CDR2 SYGVKD. There are 11 residues in the CDR3. The V and J ends lost 4 bases and 4 bases respectively, with 5 bases between them. The CDR3 loop is CAISAAYEQYF. CDR3 coding DNA: TGTGCCATCAGTGCGGCATACGAGCAGTACTTC.

Remarks on this clonotype: The junction does not match germline at one end; this may be a read error. The chain has TRBV5-1 and TRBJ1-1; D possibly corresponds to TRBD1 (5 bases). The CDR3 has 16 residues. The V gene's germline CDR1 is SGHRS and CDR2 YFSETQ. CDR3 coding DNA: TGTGCCAGCAGCCGGGGGGTGAAAAGGGGTGACACTGAAGCTTTCTTT. This codes for CASSRGVKRGDTEAFF.

This clonotype came up many times. The rearrangement joins TRBV10-3 to TRBJ2-7; 8 bases align to TRBD1. Germline trimming cut 5 bases from V and 2 bases from J; bases unmatched to any gene: 5. The CDR3 consists of 14 residues. Germline assignment: CDR1 ENHRY and CDR2 SYGVKD. CDR3 DNA sequence: TGTGCCATCAGTAGTCGGACAGGGACCTACGAGCAGTACTTC. Translating it yields CAISSRTGTYEQYF.

This clonotype has more than one count but fewer than ten. One end of the junction is discordant with germline, which a read error may explain. The rearrangement links TRBV7-2 to TRBJ1-1, with a possible D match to TRBD1 (5 bases). Germline V gene sequence: CDR1 SGHTA, CDR2 FQGNSA. The CDR3 totals 15 residues. CDR3 nucleotide sequence: TGTGCCAGCAGCTTAGGGACAACGATGAACGCTGAAGCTTTCTTT. Encoded protein: CASSLGTTMNAEAFF. The full variable domain, rest sourced from reference TRBV7-2 and TRBJ1-1, is GAGVSQSPSNKVTEKGKDVELRCDPISGHTALYWYRQSLGQGLEFLIYFQGNSAPDKSGLPSDRFSAERTGGSVSTLTIQRTQQEDSAVYLCASSLGTTMNAEAFFGQGTRLTVV.

This clonotype was counted only a few times. The chain carries TRBV12-3 or TRBV12-4 and TRBJ1-5; TRBD1 agrees at 7 bases. J was trimmed by 3 bases and V by 7 bases; bases with no gene match: 9. The CDR3 runs 15 residues. Here the CDR3 DNA reads TGTGCCAGCACTTCCTCTACAGGGGTCAATCAGCCCCAGCATTTT. It is translated as CASTSSTGVNQPQHF.

This clonotype occurred a few times. The chain recombines TRBV2 with TRBJ2-3, with 10 nucleotides matching TRBD2. V was clipped by 1 base and J by 6 bases; unmatched bases: 10. Germline V gene sequence: CDR1 SNHLY, CDR2 FYNNEI. The length of the CDR3 is 17 residues. Here the CDR3 DNA reads TGTGCCAGCAGTGAAGGAACAGCGGGAGGGCCGACTGATACGCAGTATTTT. Translating gives CASSEGTAGGPTDTQYF.

With respect to this clonotype: Since a much larger clone is just one base distant, this may be a read error. The chain is built from TRBV10-3 and TRBJ2-7, with TRBD2 as a possible D gene (6 bases). This CDR3 spans 13 amino acids. Germline V CDR1 and CDR2: ENHRY, SYGVKD. The CDR3 spells CAIGEEGTYEQYF. Written as DNA, the CDR3 is TGTGCCATCGGTGAGGAGGGTACCTACGAGCAGTACTTC.

The chain is built from TRBV20-1 and TRBJ1-5; D might be TRBD1 (5 bases). Deletions cut 0 bases from V and 3 bases from J, with 15 bases between. There are 16 residues in the CDR3. Germline V CDR1 and CDR2: DFQATT, SNEGSKA (reference sequence). CDR3 loop: CSAREETLGLNQPQHF. The DNA of the CDR3 is TGCAGTGCTAGAGAGGAGACGTTGGGGCTCAATCAGCCCCAGCATTTT.

On this clonotype: A clone one base away is much larger, so this may be a read error. The chain uses TRBV7-3 and TRBJ2-6; either TRBD1 or TRBD2 may supply D (5 bases each). Germline assignment: CDR1 SGHTA and CDR2 FQGTGA. The CDR3 extends over 20 amino acids. In DNA, the CDR3 is TGTGCCAGCAGCTTAAGGGCCCCGGGGACCTCCGTGGTGCGGGCCAACGTCCGGACTTTC. This translates into CASSLRAPGTSVVRANVRTF.

Details on this clonotype: With a much larger clone just one base away, this may be a read error. The genes are TRBV7-3 and TRBJ2-3; TRBD1 aligns across 9 bases. Germline V gene lookup returns CDR1 SGHTA and CDR2 FQGTGA. The CDR3 runs to 17 residues. The CDR3 is CASSLRTGGAVTDAQYF. The CDR3 coding sequence is TGTGCCAGCAGCCTCCGAACAGGGGGCGCGGTCACAGATGCGCAGTATTTT.

V usage is TRBV15 and J usage is TRBJ2-2; weak D call: TRBD2 (6 bases). V gave up 3 bases and J gave up 7 bases, with 9 bases separating them. The germline V gene encodes CDR1 LNHNV and CDR2 YYDKDF (reference sequence). CDR3 length: 13 residues. The CDR3 loop is CATSRRGGGELFF. DNA of the CDR3: TGTGCCACCAGCAGGAGGGGAGGCGGGGAGCTGTTTTTT. Filled out from reference TRBV15 and TRBJ2-2, the complete variable domain reads DAMVIQNPRYQVTQFGKPVTLSCSQTLNHNVMYWYQQKSSQAPKLLFHYYDKDFNNEADTPDNFQSRRPNTSFCFLDIRSPGLGDTAMYLCATSRRGGGELFFGEGSRLTVL.

V is TRBV5-5 and J is TRBJ1-5; no clear D gene. The CDR3 is made up of 11 amino acids. Germline V lookup: CDR1 SGHKS, CDR2 YYEKEE (reference sequence). V was clipped by 7 bases and J by 5 bases, with 7 bases between them. The CDR3 here is CASLRYQPQHF. The DNA of the CDR3 is TGTGCCAGCCTGAGGTATCAGCCCCAGCATTTT.

The chain recombines TRBV6-6 with TRBJ1-2; no definite D call. The V and J ends lost 0 bases and 0 bases respectively, with 11 bases between them. The CDR3 contains 16 residues. The germline CDR1 and CDR2 sequences are MNHNY and SVGAGI (reference sequence). The CDR3 DNA reads as TGTGCCAGCAGTTACTCCGGCGCCTACGCTAACTATGGCTACACCTTC. The encoded protein is CASSYSGAYANYGYTF.